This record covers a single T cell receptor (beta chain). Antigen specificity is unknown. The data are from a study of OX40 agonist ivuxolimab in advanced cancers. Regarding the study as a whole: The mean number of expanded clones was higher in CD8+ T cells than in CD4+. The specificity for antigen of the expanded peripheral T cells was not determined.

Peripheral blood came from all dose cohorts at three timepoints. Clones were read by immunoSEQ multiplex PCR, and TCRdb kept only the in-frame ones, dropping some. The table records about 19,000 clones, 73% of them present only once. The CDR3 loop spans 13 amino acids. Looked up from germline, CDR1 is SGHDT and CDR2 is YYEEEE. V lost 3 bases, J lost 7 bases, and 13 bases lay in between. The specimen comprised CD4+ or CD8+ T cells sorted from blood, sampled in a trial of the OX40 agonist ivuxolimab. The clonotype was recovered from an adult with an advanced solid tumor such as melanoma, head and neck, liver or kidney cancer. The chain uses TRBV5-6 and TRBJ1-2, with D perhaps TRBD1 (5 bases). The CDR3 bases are TGTGCCAGCAGCTCTTTACTAGGGGTTGGCTACACCTTC. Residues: CASSSLLGVGYTF.